The rows below give T cell receptor beta chains drawn from one sample of a study of shared clonotypes between healthy human individuals. Some clones are missing from TCRdb's copy, which holds only in-frame ones; the method was immunoSEQ multiplex PCR. The table records millions of clones, approximately 93% of them present only once. Sequenced material: naive CD4+ T cells from PBMCs. These receptors came from a man aged 18 to 29 in good health. Some clones in this sample may be carry-over from other donors' samples. Both conserved end residues are part of each CDR3. Each record gives: clone size, CDR3 length, V gene, CDR3 protein. The size entry is marked missing in some rows and otherwise reads once, few, many or a size class.

NA,16,TRBV27,CASSLSSGPRAQPQHF
NA,12,TRBV30,CAWTGGAHEQYF
NA,14,TRBV27,CASSQRTRPYEQYF
NA,14,TRBV6-5,CASSYGQGSTEQFF
NA,12,TRBV6-5,CATRGNPDEQYF
NA,11,TRBV20-1,CSGGQGYEQYF
NA,15,TRBV7-2,CASSSGLAGVGELFF
NA,14,TRBV19,CASSITTDTGELFF
NA,13,TRBV27,CASRRGYQETQYF
NA,15,TRBV11-3,CASSPRQGTTGELFF
NA,15,TRBV18,CASSPRLLAGDTQYF
NA,12,TRBV6-5,CASSSTVYEQYF
NA,12,TRBV5-4,CASSLEQFEQYF
NA,11,TRBV2,CASSASYEQYF
NA,13,TRBV29-1,CSVEGQGGREQYF
NA,14,TRBV28,CASTQGGFGNTIYF
once,16,TRBV11-2,CASSSDKTSGYNEQFF
NA,15,TRBV5-1,CASSLEVVGNYGYTF
NA,14,TRBV6-1,CASTLAGGSYEQYF
NA,18,TRBV4-3,CASSQEGGRASSYNEQFF
NA,15,TRBV4-1,CASSPGGLNYNEQFF
once,14,TRBV6-6,CASSYGLATHEQYF
NA,17,TRBV11-2,CASSLGRGTGFYNEQFF
NA,13,TRBV7-9,CASSQTGGDGYTF
NA,13,TRBV6-4,CASSAGLNQPQHF
NA,15,TRBV28,CASSLAGGPTSEQYF
NA,15,TRBV5-1,CASSSPGPAYNEQFF
NA,14,TRBV5-1,CASSLGATSDEQFF
NA,15,TRBV5-1,CASSATGDPGNTIYF
NA,15,TRBV19,CASSPSQGGADTQYF
NA,14,TRBV27,CASASWPSNQPQHF
NA,13,TRBV28,CASSWRDNLSYTF
NA,14,TRBV5-1,CASSRGTGDTEAFF
NA,16,TRBV5-4,CASSQLTSADTGELFF
once,17,TRBV7-2,CASRKLAGVGSTGELFF
NA,16,TRBV5-3,CARSLCTVCGTGELFF
few,13,TRBV5-1,CASSPTGNQPQHF
NA,15,TRBV5-1,CASSPRGTGAYEQYF
NA,13,TRBV6-6,CASTNGGDYGYTF
NA,17,TRBV5-1,CASSKGPPGQGIETQYF